One sample yielded the 32 T cell receptor beta chains listed below, sequenced in a study of blood T cell repertoires in COVID-19. The table came from immunoSEQ multiplex PCR; TCRdb's copy has only in-frame clones and leaves some out. The table shows roughly 70,000 clones, with 88% occurring only once. The source material was peripheral blood. These receptors were obtained from a human donor in a cohort sampled during active COVID-19.

This sequence joins TRBV10-3 and TRBJ1-4; the D gene is possibly TRBD1 (5 bases). The germline gives CDR1 ENHRY, CDR2 SYGVKD. V gave up 2 bases and J gave up 8 bases, with 12 bases separating them. The CDR3 consists of 14 residues. The CDR3 coding sequence is TGTGCCATCAGTGAGGGGGGAGCGGGCGAAAAACTGTTTTTT. Its protein is CAISEGGAGEKLFF.

The chain joins TRBV15 to TRBJ2-1; 11 bases agree with TRBD2. The trim removed 5 bases at V and 6 bases at J, leaving 3 bases unmatched. Per the germline V gene, CDR1 is LNHNV and CDR2 is YYDKDF (reference sequence). The CDR3 covers 14 residues. DNA for the CDR3: TGTGCCACCAGCTCGGGACTAGCGGTCAATGAGCAGTTCTTC. Translation gives CATSSGLAVNEQFF.

This rearrangement joins TRBV9 to TRBJ2-1, with D unresolved. The germline V gene has CDR1 SGDLS and CDR2 YYNGEE. V gave up 4 bases and J gave up 4 bases, with 12 bases separating them. This CDR3 comprises 14 residues. The DNA of the CDR3 is TGTGCCAGCAGCCCCGGCAGCGCGTACAATGAGCAGTTCTTC. Its translation is CASSPGSAYNEQFF.

The chain has TRBV4-1 and TRBJ2-3, with 8 nucleotides matching TRBD2. There are 17 residues in the CDR3. J was trimmed by 0 bases and V by 1 base; bases with no gene match: 6. Per the germline V gene, CDR1 is MGHRA and CDR2 is YSYEKL. The CDR3 nucleotides are TGCGCCAGCAGCCAAGGAGTTAGCGGGGCCAGCACAGATACGCAGTATTTT. Translated, it gives CASSQGVSGASTDTQYF.

V is TRBV5-4 and J is TRBJ2-4; TRBD1 might be the D (5 bases). Deletions cut 6 bases from V and 1 base from J, with 11 bases between. The CDR3 spans 14 residues. Germline-derived CDR1 and CDR2 are SGHNT and YYREEE (reference sequence). CDR3: CASKSTAAKNIQYF. The CDR3 DNA reads as TGTGCCAGCAAGTCGACAGCGGCCAAAAACATTCAGTACTTC.

With respect to this clone: The germline gene is not matched at one end of the junction; a read error may be the cause. This chain links TRBV29-1 with TRBJ1-2; D may be TRBD1 (5 bases). CDR3 length: 13 amino acids. The germline CDR1 and CDR2 sequences are SQVTM and ANQGSEA. The CDR3 DNA is TGCAGCGTACAAGACAGAACTAACTATGGCCACACCTTC. Translated: CSVQDRTNYGHTF.

V is TRBV11-2 and J is TRBJ2-3; D is ambiguous. CDR1 and CDR2 from the germline V gene are SGHAT and FQNNGV. Trimming stripped 6 bases from V and 0 bases from J, with 19 bases between. The CDR3 totals 17 residues. Here the CDR3 DNA reads TGTGCCAGCAGTTCCGGTTTGGGCTACCTTAGCACAGATACGCAGTATTTT. Encoded protein: CASSSGLGYLSTDTQYF. Together with reference TRBV11-2 and TRBJ2-3, the CDR3 gives the full variable domain: EAGVAQSPRYKIIEKRQSVAFWCNPISGHATLYWYQQILGQGPKLLIQFQNNGVVDDSQLPKDRFSAERLKGVDSTLKIQPAKLEDSAVYLCASSSGLGYLSTDTQYFGPGTRLTVL.

This clone was observed a single time. The chain joins TRBV7-9 to TRBJ2-7; 8 nucleotides align to TRBD2. CDR3 length equals 15 residues. V shed 1 base, J shed 5 bases, and the junction held 7 bases outside the gene matches. Germline lookup yields CDR1 SEHNR and CDR2 FQNEAQ (reference sequence). The CDR3 DNA is TGTGCCAGCAGCTTAGGGGGGACTAGGGGCCACGAGCAGTACTTC. Translated: CASSLGGTRGHEQYF.

The chain carries TRBV6-5 and TRBJ2-6, with D perhaps matching TRBD2 (5 bases). The CDR3 is 14 residues long. Germline values: CDR1 MNHEY, CDR2 SVGAGI. The V end was cut by 6 bases, the J end by 4 bases, with 10 bases between. CDR3 bases: TGTGCCAGCAGCCGGGAATCCGGGGCCAACGTCCTGACTTTC. It yields the protein CASSRESGANVLTF.

J is TRBJ2-6 and V is TRBV28; D call uncertain. The CDR3 is made up of 14 amino acids. Germline-derived CDR1 and CDR2 are MDHEN and SYDVKM. Deletions cut 3 bases from V and 0 bases from J, with 3 bases between. The CDR3 sequence: CASSFISGANVLTF. The CDR3 DNA reads as TGTGCCAGCAGTTTTATCTCTGGGGCCAACGTCCTGACTTTC. Looking up the rest from reference TRBV28 and TRBJ2-6 gives the full variable domain: DVKVTQSSRYLVKRTGEKVFLECVQDMDHENMFWYRQDPGLGLRLIYFSYDVKMKEKGDIPEGYSVSREKKERFSLILESASTNQTSMYLCASSFISGANVLTFGAGSRLTVL.

V usage is TRBV9 and J usage is TRBJ1-2; the match to TRBD1 covers 8 bases. The CDR3 sequence is 14 residues long. Trimming removed 6 bases from V and 3 bases from J; junction bases left unmatched: 7. Germline lookup yields CDR1 SGDLS and CDR2 YYNGEE. Written as DNA, the CDR3 is TGTGCCAGCAAATCGTCAGGGGGCTACTATGGCTACACCTTC. As protein: CASKSSGGYYGYTF.

The chain couples TRBV3-1 (or the pseudogene TRBV3-2) to TRBJ2-1, with 8 bases aligning to TRBD2. V lost 7 bases to trimming and J lost 10 bases; unmatched junction nucleotides: 6. Germline-derived CDR1 and CDR2 are LGHDT and YNNKEL (reference sequence). The CDR3 runs to 12 residues. Here the CDR3 DNA reads TGTGCCAGCAACGGGGGGGGGCTAGAGCAGTTCTTC. It is translated as CASNGGGLEQFF.

This chain links TRBV9 with TRBJ2-1, with 12 bases identical to TRBD2. CDR1 is SGDLS, CDR2 YYNGEE, per germline. V dropped 3 bases and J dropped 10; count of bases not matched to a gene: 8. The CDR3 covers 15 residues. The CDR3 here is CASSGRLAGVQEQFF. The CDR3 DNA reads TGTGCCAGCAGCGGTAGACTAGCGGGAGTGCAGGAGCAGTTCTTC. Complete variable domain (other parts from reference TRBV9 and TRBJ2-1): DSGVTQTPKHLITATGQRVTLRCSPRSGDLSVYWYQQSLDQGLQFLIQYYNGEERAKGNILERFSAQQFPDLHSELNLSSLELGDSALYFCASSGRLAGVQEQFFGPGTRLTVL.

This chain links TRBV19 with TRBJ2-1; 8 nucleotides align to TRBD1. CDR3 size: 15 residues. The J segment lost 7 bases and the V segment lost 3 bases, leaving 8 bases of the junction unmatched. Looked up from germline, CDR1 is LNHDA and CDR2 is SQIVND (reference sequence). In nucleotides, the CDR3 is TGTGCCAGTAGTATCGGGCAGGGGGCTAGAAATGAGCAGTTCTTC. The encoded protein is CASSIGQGARNEQFF.

V and J are TRBV5-1 and TRBJ1-1, with a weak D call TRBD1 (6 bases). Trimming took off 6 bases at V and 4 bases at J, with 13 bases between the two ends. The CDR3 length is 13 residues. In germline, CDR1 is SGHRS, CDR2 YFSETQ. DNA for the CDR3: TGCGCCAGCAATCAGGTAGGGGGCACTGAAGCTTTCTTT. It translates to CASNQVGGTEAFF.

The chain joins TRBV11-2 to TRBJ2-3; D not resolved. V gave up 4 bases and J gave up 0 bases, with 11 bases separating them. The CDR3 totals 15 residues. Germline CDR1 is SGHAT and CDR2 is FQNNGV. In DNA form, the CDR3 reads TGTGCCAGCAGCTCCAGACCGGAGAGCACAGATACGCAGTATTTT. Translated: CASSSRPESTDTQYF.

The V call is TRBV27, the J call TRBJ2-7, with 8 nucleotides matching TRBD1. There are 15 residues in the CDR3. The germline V gene has CDR1 MNHEY and CDR2 SMNVEV (reference sequence). Trimming removed 6 bases from V and 3 bases from J; junction bases left unmatched: 10. DNA of the CDR3: TGTGCCAGCAGCCGCTATGGACAGGGAGGCTACGAGCAGTACTTC. Residues: CASSRYGQGGYEQYF.

Points on this clone: One end of the junction does not line up with germline, which may come from a read error. J is TRBJ2-1 and V is TRBV7-7; 11 bases align to TRBD2. CDR3 length: 16 residues. Germline lookup yields CDR1 SSHAT and CDR2 FNYEAQ (reference sequence). Written as DNA, the CDR3 is TGTGCTAGCAGCTTACTCCTAGCGGGAGGCGGCGATGAGCAGTTCTTC. This translates into CASSLLLAGGGDEQFF.

In DNA form, the CDR3 reads TGTGCCAGCAGGCCCGGACTAGCGGGAGTGAGCCAAGAGACCCAGTACTTC. Translation gives CASRPGLAGVSQETQYF. The rearrangement uses TRBV28 and TRBJ2-5, with 13 bases identical to TRBD2. The CDR3 contains 17 residues. The trim removed 6 bases at V and 1 base at J, leaving 8 bases unmatched. Germline V lookup: CDR1 MDHEN, CDR2 SYDVKM.

The sample holds a few counts of this clone. V usage is TRBV27 and J usage is TRBJ2-7, with 8 nucleotides matching TRBD1. Germline-derived CDR1 and CDR2 are MNHEY and SMNVEV (reference sequence). The V and J ends lost 6 bases and 2 bases, in that order; junction bases with no gene match: 6. The CDR3 is 14 amino acids. CDR3 sequence reads: CASSRTGTPYEQYF. The CDR3 nucleotides are TGTGCCAGCAGCAGGACAGGGACCCCCTACGAGCAGTACTTC.

The genes are TRBV29-1 and TRBJ1-1, with D perhaps TRBD1 (5 bases). Germline V gene lookup returns CDR1 SQVTM and CDR2 ANQGSEA. CDR3 length: 14 residues. V was clipped by 2 bases and J by 3 bases, with 13 bases between them. CDR3 protein: CSVELLKGYTEAFF. The CDR3 nucleotides read TGCAGCGTTGAACTCCTCAAGGGGTACACTGAAGCTTTCTTT.

The chain uses TRBV11-2 and TRBJ1-4; TRBD1 matches 10 bases. The junction had 6 bases not matched to a gene; V was cut back by 3 bases and J by 5 bases. CDR3 length: 16 residues. Germline V gene lookup returns CDR1 SGHAT and CDR2 FQNNGV. The CDR3 region has the DNA TGTGCCAGCAGCTTGAACCTGGACAGGGGGAATGAAAAACTGTTTTTT. It codes for CASSLNLDRGNEKLFF.

The rearrangement uses TRBV4-2 and TRBJ1-5, with 12 bases fitting TRBD1. Losses at the gene ends were 4 bases for V and 5 bases for J; bases not matched to a gene: 3. The CDR3 has 15 amino acids. Germline V lookup: CDR1 LGHNA, CDR2 YNFKEQ. CDR3 protein: CASSLGQGADQPQHF. The CDR3 DNA reads as TGTGCCAGCAGCCTGGGACAGGGGGCCGATCAGCCCCAGCATTTT.

The chain uses TRBV19 and TRBJ2-3; maybe TRBD2 (5 bases). The CDR3 has 15 residues. The V gene lost 3 bases and the J gene lost 3 bases, with 13 bases spanning the gap. The germline gives CDR1 LNHDA, CDR2 SQIVND (reference sequence). Written as DNA, the CDR3 is TGTGCCAGTAGTATTCAAGAGCGGCCTACAGATACGCAGTATTTT. It is translated as CASSIQERPTDTQYF.

This chain connects TRBV14 to TRBJ2-1; weak D call: TRBD2 (6 bases). There are 17 residues in the CDR3. V was clipped by 2 bases and J by 5 bases, with 19 bases between them. Per germline, CDR1 SGHDN and CDR2 FVKESK. The chain's CDR3 is CASSQFSFRSGHNEQFF. CDR3 in DNA: TGTGCCAGCAGCCAATTTAGTTTCAGGAGCGGGCACAATGAGCAGTTCTTC.

The chain uses TRBV6-2 or TRBV6-3 and TRBJ1-2; D remains ambiguous. Trimming took 0 bases from V and 0 from J, leaving 11 bases between them. The germline V gene encodes CDR1 MNHEY and CDR2 SVGEGT. The CDR3 spans 16 residues. This CDR3 reads CASSYSPRWANYGYTF. As DNA, the CDR3 is TGTGCCAGCAGTTACTCTCCCAGGTGGGCTAACTATGGCTACACCTTC.

As concerns this clone: The junction shows a germline mismatch at one end, possibly a read error. The chain recombines TRBV7-7 with TRBJ2-1, with 7 positions matching TRBD1. Germline V gene sequence: CDR1 SSHAT, CDR2 FNYEAQ (reference sequence). The CDR3 has 13 amino acids. The DNA of the CDR3 is TGTGCTAGCAGCCCTAGGGGGCAGGGGGAGCAGTTCTTC. It is translated as CASSPRGQGEQFF.

This sequence joins TRBV28 and TRBJ1-1; 7 bases match TRBD1. The germline V gene has CDR1 MDHEN and CDR2 SYDVKM. The CDR3 has 14 amino acids. With V trimmed by 5 bases and J by 3 bases, 6 bases remained unmatched. CDR3 in DNA: TGTGCCAGCAGTCCCGGACAGGCCTACACTGAAGCTTTCTTT. Amino acid sequence: CASSPGQAYTEAFF.

V and J are TRBV3-1 (or the pseudogene TRBV3-2) and TRBJ2-1; 9 nucleotides match TRBD2. CDR1 is LGHDT and CDR2 is YNNKEL in the germline V gene (reference sequence). The CDR3 contains 13 residues. The V segment lost 1 base and the J segment 9 bases; nucleotides outside the gene matches: 1. The CDR3, as DNA: TGTGCCAGCAGCCAAGGGACTAGCGTTGAGCAGTTCTTC. This sequence encodes CASSQGTSVEQFF.

This clone was seen only a few times. The chain joins TRBV29-1 to TRBJ2-3, with 13 bases aligning to TRBD2. With 7 bases clipped from V and 2 bases from J, the junction kept 6 bases outside the gene matches. CDR1 and CDR2 (germline): SQVTM, ANQGSEA. This CDR3 has 15 residues. For the CDR3, the DNA is TGCAGCGCCCCCGGGACTAGCGGGGCCACAGATACGCAGTATTTT. This translates into CSAPGTSGATDTQYF.

CDR3 in amino acids: CASSGRVRVTLNQPQHF. DNA for the CDR3: TGTGCCAGCAGCGGGCGCGTCAGGGTTACTCTGAATCAGCCCCAGCATTTT. The rearrangement links TRBV21-1 to TRBJ1-5; the table's TRBD1 call for D was not verified on the DNA. TRBV21-1 is a listed pseudogene. The CDR3 runs 17 residues.

This clone occurred once. DNA for the CDR3: TGTGCCACGGCCGGGACAGGGGTTTCACCCCTCCACTTT. It is translated as CATAGTGVSPLHF. V usage is TRBV10-3 and J usage is TRBJ1-6; 10 bases fit TRBD1. V lost 10 bases to trimming and J lost 9 bases; unmatched junction nucleotides: 6. This CDR3 region has 13 residues. CDR1 is ENHRY, CDR2 SYGVKD, per germline.